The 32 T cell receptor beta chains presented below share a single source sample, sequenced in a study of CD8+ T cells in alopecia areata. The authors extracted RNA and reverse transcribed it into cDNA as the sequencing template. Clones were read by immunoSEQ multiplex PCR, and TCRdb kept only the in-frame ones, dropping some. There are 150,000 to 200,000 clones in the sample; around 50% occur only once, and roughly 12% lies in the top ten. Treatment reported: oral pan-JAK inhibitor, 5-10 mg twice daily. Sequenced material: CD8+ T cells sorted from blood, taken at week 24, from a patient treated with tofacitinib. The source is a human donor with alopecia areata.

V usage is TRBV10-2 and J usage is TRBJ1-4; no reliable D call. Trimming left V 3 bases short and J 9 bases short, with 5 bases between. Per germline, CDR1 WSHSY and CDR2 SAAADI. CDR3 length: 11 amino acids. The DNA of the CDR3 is TGCGCCAGCAGTGATTCCCAAAAACTGTTTTTT. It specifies CASSDSQKLFF.

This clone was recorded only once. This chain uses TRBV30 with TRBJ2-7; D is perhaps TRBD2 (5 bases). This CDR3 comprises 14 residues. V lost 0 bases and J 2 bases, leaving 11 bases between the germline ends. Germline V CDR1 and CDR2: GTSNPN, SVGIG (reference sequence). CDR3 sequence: CAWSVEGFAYEQYF. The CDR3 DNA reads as TGTGCCTGGAGTGTCGAGGGTTTTGCCTACGAGCAGTACTTC.

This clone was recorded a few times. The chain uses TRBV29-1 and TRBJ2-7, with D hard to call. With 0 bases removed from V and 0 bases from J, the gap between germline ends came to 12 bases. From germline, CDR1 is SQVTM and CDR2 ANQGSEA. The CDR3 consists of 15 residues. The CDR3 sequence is CSVEDRTATSYEQYF. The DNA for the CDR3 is TGCAGCGTTGAAGATCGAACTGCCACCTCCTACGAGCAGTACTTC.

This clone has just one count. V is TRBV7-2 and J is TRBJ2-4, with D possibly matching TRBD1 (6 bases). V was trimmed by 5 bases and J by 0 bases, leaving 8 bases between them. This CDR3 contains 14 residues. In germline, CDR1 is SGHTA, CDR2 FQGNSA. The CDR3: CASSHRVAKNIQYF. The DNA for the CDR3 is TGTGCCAGCAGCCACAGGGTAGCCAAAAACATTCAGTACTTC. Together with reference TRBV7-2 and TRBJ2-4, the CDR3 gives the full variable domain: GAGVSQSPSNKVTEKGKDVELRCDPISGHTALYWYRQSLGQGLEFLIYFQGNSAPDKSGLPSDRFSAERTGGSVSTLTIQRTQQEDSAVYLCASSHRVAKNIQYFGAGTRLSVL.

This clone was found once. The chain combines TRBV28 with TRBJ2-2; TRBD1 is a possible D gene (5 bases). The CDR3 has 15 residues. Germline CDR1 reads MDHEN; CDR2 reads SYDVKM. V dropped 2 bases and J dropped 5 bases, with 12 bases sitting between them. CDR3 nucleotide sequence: TGTGCCAGCAGTTTAAAAGGGGTCGGTACCGGGGAGCTGTTTTTT. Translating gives CASSLKGVGTGELFF.

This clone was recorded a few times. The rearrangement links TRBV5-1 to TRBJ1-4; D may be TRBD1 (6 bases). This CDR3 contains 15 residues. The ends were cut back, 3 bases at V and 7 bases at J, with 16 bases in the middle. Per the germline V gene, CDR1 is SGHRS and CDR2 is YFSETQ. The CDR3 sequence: CASSSDLGAIEKLFF. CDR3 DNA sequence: TGCGCCAGCAGCTCCGATCTGGGGGCAATTGAAAAACTGTTTTTT.

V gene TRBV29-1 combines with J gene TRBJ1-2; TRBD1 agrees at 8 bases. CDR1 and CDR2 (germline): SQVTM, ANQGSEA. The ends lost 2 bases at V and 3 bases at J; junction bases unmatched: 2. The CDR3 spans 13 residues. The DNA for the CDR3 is TGCAGCGTTGAAAGGACAGGGCACTATGGCTACACCTTC. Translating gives CSVERTGHYGYTF.

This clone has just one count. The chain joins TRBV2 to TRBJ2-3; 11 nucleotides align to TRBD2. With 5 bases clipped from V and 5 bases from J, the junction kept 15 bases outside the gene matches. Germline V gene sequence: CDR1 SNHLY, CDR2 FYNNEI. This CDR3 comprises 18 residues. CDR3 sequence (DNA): TGTGCCAGCAGTCCCCGGGAGGAACTAGCGGGGGCCGGAGATACGCAGTATTTT. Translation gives CASSPREELAGAGDTQYF.

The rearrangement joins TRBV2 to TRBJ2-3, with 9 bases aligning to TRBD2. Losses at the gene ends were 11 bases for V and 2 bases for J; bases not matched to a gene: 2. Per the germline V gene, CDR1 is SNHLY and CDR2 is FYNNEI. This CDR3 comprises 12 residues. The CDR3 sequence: CAERGVTDTQYF. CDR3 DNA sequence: TGTGCCGAGCGGGGGGTCACAGATACGCAGTATTTT.

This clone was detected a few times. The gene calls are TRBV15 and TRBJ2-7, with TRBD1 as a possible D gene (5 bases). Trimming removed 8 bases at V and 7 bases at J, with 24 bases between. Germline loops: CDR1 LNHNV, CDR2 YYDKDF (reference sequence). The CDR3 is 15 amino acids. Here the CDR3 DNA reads TGTGCCACCTCCCAGCCCAGGGCTCGCGAAGGGGAGCAGTACTTC. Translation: CATSQPRAREGEQYF.

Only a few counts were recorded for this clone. The CDR3 nucleotides read TGCAGCGCTACTACAGGGTCCCCCTACGAGCAGTACTTC. It codes for CSATTGSPYEQYF. The chain employs TRBV29-1 and TRBJ2-7; TRBD1 might be the D (6 bases). The germline V gene encodes CDR1 SQVTM and CDR2 ANQGSEA. The CDR3 is 13 residues long. The germline V and J ends were trimmed by 7 bases and 2 bases, with 15 bases remaining between them.

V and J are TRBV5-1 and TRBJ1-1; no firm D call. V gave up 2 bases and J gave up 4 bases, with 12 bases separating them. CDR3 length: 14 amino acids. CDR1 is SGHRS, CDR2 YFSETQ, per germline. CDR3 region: CASSFHRGATEAFF. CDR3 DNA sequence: TGCGCCAGCAGCTTCCATCGGGGTGCCACTGAAGCTTTCTTT.

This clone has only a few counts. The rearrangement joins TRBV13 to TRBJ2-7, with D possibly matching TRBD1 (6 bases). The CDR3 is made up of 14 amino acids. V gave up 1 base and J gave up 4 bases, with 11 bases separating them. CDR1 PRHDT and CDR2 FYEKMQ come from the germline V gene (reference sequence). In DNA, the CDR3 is TGTGCCAGCAGCTTAGCAGGGGCGAGGTACGAGCAGTACTTC. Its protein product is CASSLAGARYEQYF.

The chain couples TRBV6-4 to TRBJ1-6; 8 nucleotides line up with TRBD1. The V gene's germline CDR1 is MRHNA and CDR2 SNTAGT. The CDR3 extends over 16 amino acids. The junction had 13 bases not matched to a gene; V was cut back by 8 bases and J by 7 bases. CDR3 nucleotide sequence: TGTGCCAGCGCGGTAGGGACAGGCCCCGAGAATTCACCCCTCCACTTT. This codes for CASAVGTGPENSPLHF.

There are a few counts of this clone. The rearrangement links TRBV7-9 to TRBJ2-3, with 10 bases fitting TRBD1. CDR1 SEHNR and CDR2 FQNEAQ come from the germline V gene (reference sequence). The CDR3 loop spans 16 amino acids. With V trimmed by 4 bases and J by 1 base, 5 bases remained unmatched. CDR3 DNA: TGTGCCAGCAGCTCCCGGACAGGGGGACGCACAGATACGCAGTATTTT. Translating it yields CASSSRTGGRTDTQYF.

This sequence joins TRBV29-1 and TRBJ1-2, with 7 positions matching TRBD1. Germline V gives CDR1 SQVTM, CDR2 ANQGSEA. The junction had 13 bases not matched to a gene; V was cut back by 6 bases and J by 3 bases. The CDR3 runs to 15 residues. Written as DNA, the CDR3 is TGCAGCGTCCTCGGGCCCGGGACAGCCGACTATGGCTACACCTTC. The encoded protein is CSVLGPGTADYGYTF.

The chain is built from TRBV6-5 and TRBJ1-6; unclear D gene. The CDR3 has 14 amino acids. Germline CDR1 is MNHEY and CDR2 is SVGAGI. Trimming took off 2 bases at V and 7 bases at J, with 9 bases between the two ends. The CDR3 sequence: CASSYEQRNSPLHF. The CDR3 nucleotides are TGTGCCAGCAGTTACGAACAAAGGAATTCACCCCTCCACTTT.

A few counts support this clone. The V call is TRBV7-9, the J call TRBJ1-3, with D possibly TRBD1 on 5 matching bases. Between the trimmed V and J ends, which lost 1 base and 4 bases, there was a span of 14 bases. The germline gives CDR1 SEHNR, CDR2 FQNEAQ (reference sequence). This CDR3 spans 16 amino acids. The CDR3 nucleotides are TGTGCCAGCAGCTTAGATCCGGGGCTGTGGGGAAACACCATATATTTT. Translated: CASSLDPGLWGNTIYF.

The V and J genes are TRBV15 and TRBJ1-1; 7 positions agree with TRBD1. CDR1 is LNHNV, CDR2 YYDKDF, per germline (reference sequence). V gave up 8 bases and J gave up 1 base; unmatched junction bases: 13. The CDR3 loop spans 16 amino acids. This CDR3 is CATSSDRDPRNTEAFF. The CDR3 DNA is TGTGCCACCTCGTCCGACAGGGACCCCCGGAACACTGAAGCTTTCTTT.

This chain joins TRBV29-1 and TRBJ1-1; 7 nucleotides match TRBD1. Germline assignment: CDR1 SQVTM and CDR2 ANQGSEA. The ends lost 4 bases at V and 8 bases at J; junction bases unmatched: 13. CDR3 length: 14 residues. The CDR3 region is CSVVLPHRGGEAFF. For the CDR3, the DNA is TGCAGCGTTGTTTTGCCCCACAGGGGAGGAGAAGCTTTCTTT.

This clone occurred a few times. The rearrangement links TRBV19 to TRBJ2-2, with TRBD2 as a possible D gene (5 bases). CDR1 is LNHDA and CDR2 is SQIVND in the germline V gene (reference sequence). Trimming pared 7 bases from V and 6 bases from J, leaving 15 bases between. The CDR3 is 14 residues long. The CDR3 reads CASTSVSGSGELFF. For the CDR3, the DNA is TGTGCCAGTACCTCAGTTTCGGGGTCCGGGGAGCTGTTTTTT.

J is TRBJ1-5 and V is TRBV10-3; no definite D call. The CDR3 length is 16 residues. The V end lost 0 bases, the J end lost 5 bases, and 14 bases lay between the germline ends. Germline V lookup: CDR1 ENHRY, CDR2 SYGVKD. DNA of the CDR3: TGTGCCATCAGTGAGTCCCCGGAAGGATTGGATCAGCCCCAGCATTTT. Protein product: CAISESPEGLDQPQHF.

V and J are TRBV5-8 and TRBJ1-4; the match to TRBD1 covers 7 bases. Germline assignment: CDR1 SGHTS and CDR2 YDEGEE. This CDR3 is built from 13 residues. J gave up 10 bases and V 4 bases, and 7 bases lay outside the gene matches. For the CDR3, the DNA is TGTGCCAGCAGCCACGACAGGGAGGGAAAACTGTTTTTT. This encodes CASSHDREGKLFF.

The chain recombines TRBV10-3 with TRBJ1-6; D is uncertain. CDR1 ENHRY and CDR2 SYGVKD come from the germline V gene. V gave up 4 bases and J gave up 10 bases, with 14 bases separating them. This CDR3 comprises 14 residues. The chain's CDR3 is CAISAPSAGSPLHF. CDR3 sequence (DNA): TGTGCCATCAGTGCCCCCTCGGCCGGATCACCCCTCCACTTT.

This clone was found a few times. CDR3 in DNA: TGTGCCAGCAGGGGAGGCCCCTCGGGGGCCAACGTCCTGACTTTC. Translation: CASRGGPSGANVLTF. This chain links TRBV6-5 with TRBJ2-6, with a possible D match to TRBD2 (6 bases). The CDR3 is 15 residues long. Germline CDR1 and CDR2: MNHEY and SVGAGI. V was trimmed by 6 bases and J by 4 bases, leaving 13 bases between them.

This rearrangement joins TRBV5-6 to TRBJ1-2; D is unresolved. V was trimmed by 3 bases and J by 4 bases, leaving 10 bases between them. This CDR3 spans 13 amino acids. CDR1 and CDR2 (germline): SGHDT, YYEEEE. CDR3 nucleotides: TGTGCCAGCAGCTCCGGATCCCTCTATGGCTACACCTTC. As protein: CASSSGSLYGYTF.

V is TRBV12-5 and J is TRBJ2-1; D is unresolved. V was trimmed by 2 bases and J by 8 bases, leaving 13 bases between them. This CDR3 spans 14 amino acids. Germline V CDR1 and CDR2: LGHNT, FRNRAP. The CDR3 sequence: CASGLTTIVDEQFF. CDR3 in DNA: TGTGCTAGTGGTTTGACGACGATTGTAGATGAGCAGTTCTTC.

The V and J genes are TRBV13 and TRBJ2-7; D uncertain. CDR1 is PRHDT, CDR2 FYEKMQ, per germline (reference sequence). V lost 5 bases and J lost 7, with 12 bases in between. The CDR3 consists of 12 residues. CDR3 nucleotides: TGTGCCAGCAGCGAACGGGTCAGGGAGCAGTACTTC. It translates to CASSERVREQYF.

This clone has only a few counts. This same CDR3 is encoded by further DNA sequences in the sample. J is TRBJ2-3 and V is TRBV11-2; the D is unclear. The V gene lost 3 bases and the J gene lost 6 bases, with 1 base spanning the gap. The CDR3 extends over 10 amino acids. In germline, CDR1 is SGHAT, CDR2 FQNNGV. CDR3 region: CASSFDTQYF. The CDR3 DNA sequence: TGTGCCAGCAGCTTTGATACGCAGTATTTT.

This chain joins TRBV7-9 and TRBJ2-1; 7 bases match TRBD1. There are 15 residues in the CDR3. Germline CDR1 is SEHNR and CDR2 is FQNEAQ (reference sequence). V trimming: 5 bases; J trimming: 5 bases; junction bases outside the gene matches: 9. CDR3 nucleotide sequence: TGTGCCAGCAGCCCGTGGACAGGACGTGACAATGAGCAGTTCTTC. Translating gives CASSPWTGRDNEQFF.

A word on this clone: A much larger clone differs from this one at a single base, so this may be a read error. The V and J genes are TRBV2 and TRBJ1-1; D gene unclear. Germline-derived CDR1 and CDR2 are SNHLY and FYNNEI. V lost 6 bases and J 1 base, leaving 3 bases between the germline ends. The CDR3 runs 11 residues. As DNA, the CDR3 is TGTGCCAGCAGCCAGAACACTGAAGCTTTCTTT. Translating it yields CASSQNTEAFF.

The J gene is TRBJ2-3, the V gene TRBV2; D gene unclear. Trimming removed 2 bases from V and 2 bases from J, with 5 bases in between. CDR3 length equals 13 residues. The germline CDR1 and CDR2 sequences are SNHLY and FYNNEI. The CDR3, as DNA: TGTGCCAGCAGTGAATTCTACACAGATACGCAGTATTTT. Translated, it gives CASSEFYTDTQYF. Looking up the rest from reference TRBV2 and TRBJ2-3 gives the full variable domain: EPEVTQTPSHQVTQMGQEVILRCVPISNHLYFYWYRQILGQKVEFLVSFYNNEISEKSEIFDDQFSVERPDGSNFTLKIRSTKLEDSAMYFCASSEFYTDTQYFGPGTRLTVL.